Presented here are 11 T cell receptor beta chains from one specimen sequenced in a study of shared clonotypes between healthy human individuals. Data came from immunoSEQ multiplex PCR; TCRdb stores just in-frame clones and leaves some out. The sample consists of 600,000 to 700,000 clones, approximately 73% of them appearing once. The sample comprised memory CD4+ T cells sorted from blood. The subset was: CD45RA-negative fraction. The receptors were sampled from a woman in her twenties or thirties in good health.

The V and J genes are TRBV13 and TRBJ2-7, with D possibly TRBD1 on 5 matching bases. The germline V gene encodes CDR1 PRHDT and CDR2 FYEKMQ (reference sequence). The CDR3 has 12 amino acids. V shed 1 base and J shed 9 bases, with 10 bases lying between them. The CDR3 is CASSLVRAMQYF. The CDR3 nucleotides are TGTGCCAGCAGCTTAGTCAGGGCCATGCAGTACTTC.

The chain employs TRBV7-9 and TRBJ2-4; no firm D call. The V end lost 4 bases, the J end lost 9 bases, and 10 bases lay between the germline ends. CDR1 and CDR2 (germline): SEHNR, FQNEAQ (reference sequence). The CDR3 spans 12 residues. DNA for the CDR3: TGTGCCAGCAGCTCAGGCCTGGGCATTCAGTACTTC. This gives the protein CASSSGLGIQYF.

The chain carries TRBV11-3 and TRBJ2-7; no clear D. CDR1 is SGHNT and CDR2 is YENEEA in the germline V gene. The CDR3 length is 13 residues. The ends were cut back, 5 bases at V and 3 bases at J, with 11 bases in the middle. The CDR3 DNA reads as TGTGCCAGCAGCCCAGGACCTGGCTACGAGCAGTACTTC. Translated, it gives CASSPGPGYEQYF.

The chain carries TRBV5-1 and TRBJ1-4; D gene uncertain. This CDR3 region has 18 residues. V dropped 3 bases and J dropped 0 bases, with 18 bases sitting between them. Per the germline V gene, CDR1 is SGHRS and CDR2 is YFSETQ. The CDR3 region has the DNA TGCGCCAGCAGCTACACCTCGCCCTCGACCTCAACTAATGAAAAACTGTTTTTT. Protein product: CASSYTSPSTSTNEKLFF.

At least ten counts were recorded for this clone. Other DNA sequences in this sample translate to the same CDR3. This chain connects TRBV5-1 to TRBJ2-1; 9 bases align to TRBD2. The germline CDR1 and CDR2 sequences are SGHRS and YFSETQ. V trimming: 4 bases; J trimming: 4 bases; junction bases outside the gene matches: 6. There are 15 residues in the CDR3. CDR3 in amino acids: CASSPPSGIYNEQFF. Here the CDR3 DNA reads TGCGCCAGCAGCCCGCCTAGCGGGATTTACAATGAGCAGTTCTTC.

As for this clone: In the same sample, other DNA sequences code for this CDR3. J is TRBJ1-2 and V is TRBV6-5; D gene ambiguous. The CDR3 length is 14 residues. Looked up from germline, CDR1 is MNHEY and CDR2 is SVGAGI. V was trimmed by 0 bases and J by 2 bases, leaving 7 bases between them. For the CDR3, the DNA is TGTGCCAGCAGTTACTCGTTTGGAAACTATGGCTACACCTTC. As protein: CASSYSFGNYGYTF.

The J gene is TRBJ2-1, the V gene TRBV25-1; D unresolved. Germline V lookup: CDR1 MGHDK, CDR2 SYGVNS. Between the trimmed V and J ends, which lost 4 bases and 6 bases, there was a span of 10 bases. The CDR3 length is 13 residues. CDR3 amino acids: CASSVGVSNEQFF. The CDR3 region has the DNA TGTGCCAGCAGTGTTGGGGTATCCAATGAGCAGTTCTTC.

V usage is TRBV7-9 and J usage is TRBJ1-5, with 11 bases matching TRBD1. The length of the CDR3 is 16 residues. Germline CDR1 reads SEHNR; CDR2 reads FQNEAQ (reference sequence). V lost 5 bases and J lost 4; bases outside the gene matches: 7. CDR3 sequence reads: CASSQGTGGRNQPQHF. The CDR3 DNA reads as TGTGCCAGCAGCCAAGGGACAGGGGGAAGGAATCAGCCCCAGCATTTT.

This chain connects TRBV7-9 to TRBJ1-5, with unresolved D. The CDR3 runs to 13 residues. The V end was cut by 5 bases, the J end by 4 bases, with 9 bases between. Germline V gene lookup returns CDR1 SEHNR and CDR2 FQNEAQ (reference sequence). CDR3 in amino acids: CASSTSGNQPQHF. The DNA for the CDR3 is TGTGCCAGCAGCACATCCGGGAATCAGCCCCAGCATTTT.

J is TRBJ1-5 and V is TRBV30; unclear D gene. Germline V gives CDR1 GTSNPN, CDR2 SVGIG (reference sequence). Trimming pared 5 bases from V and 5 bases from J, leaving 13 bases between. CDR3 length: 13 residues. CDR3 in DNA: TGTGCCTGGTCCGGAGGTTTTGATCAGCCCCAGCATTTT. Residues: CAWSGGFDQPQHF.

The chain links TRBV19 to TRBJ2-5; TRBD2 matches 9 bases. This CDR3 has 15 amino acids. The V gene end was trimmed by 7 bases and the J gene end by 4 bases; junction bases not matched to a gene: 10. CDR1 LNHDA and CDR2 SQIVND come from the germline V gene (reference sequence). The CDR3 DNA follows: TGTGCCAGTACCCCTTTAGCGGGAGACGGAGAGACCCAGTACTTC. It specifies CASTPLAGDGETQYF. Full variable domain (remainder filled in from reference TRBV19 and TRBJ2-5): DGGITQSPKYLFRKEGQNVTLSCEQNLNHDAMYWYRQDPGQGLRLIYYSQIVNDFQKGDIAEGYSVSREKKESFPLTVTSAQKNPTAFYLCASTPLAGDGETQYFGPGTRLLVL.